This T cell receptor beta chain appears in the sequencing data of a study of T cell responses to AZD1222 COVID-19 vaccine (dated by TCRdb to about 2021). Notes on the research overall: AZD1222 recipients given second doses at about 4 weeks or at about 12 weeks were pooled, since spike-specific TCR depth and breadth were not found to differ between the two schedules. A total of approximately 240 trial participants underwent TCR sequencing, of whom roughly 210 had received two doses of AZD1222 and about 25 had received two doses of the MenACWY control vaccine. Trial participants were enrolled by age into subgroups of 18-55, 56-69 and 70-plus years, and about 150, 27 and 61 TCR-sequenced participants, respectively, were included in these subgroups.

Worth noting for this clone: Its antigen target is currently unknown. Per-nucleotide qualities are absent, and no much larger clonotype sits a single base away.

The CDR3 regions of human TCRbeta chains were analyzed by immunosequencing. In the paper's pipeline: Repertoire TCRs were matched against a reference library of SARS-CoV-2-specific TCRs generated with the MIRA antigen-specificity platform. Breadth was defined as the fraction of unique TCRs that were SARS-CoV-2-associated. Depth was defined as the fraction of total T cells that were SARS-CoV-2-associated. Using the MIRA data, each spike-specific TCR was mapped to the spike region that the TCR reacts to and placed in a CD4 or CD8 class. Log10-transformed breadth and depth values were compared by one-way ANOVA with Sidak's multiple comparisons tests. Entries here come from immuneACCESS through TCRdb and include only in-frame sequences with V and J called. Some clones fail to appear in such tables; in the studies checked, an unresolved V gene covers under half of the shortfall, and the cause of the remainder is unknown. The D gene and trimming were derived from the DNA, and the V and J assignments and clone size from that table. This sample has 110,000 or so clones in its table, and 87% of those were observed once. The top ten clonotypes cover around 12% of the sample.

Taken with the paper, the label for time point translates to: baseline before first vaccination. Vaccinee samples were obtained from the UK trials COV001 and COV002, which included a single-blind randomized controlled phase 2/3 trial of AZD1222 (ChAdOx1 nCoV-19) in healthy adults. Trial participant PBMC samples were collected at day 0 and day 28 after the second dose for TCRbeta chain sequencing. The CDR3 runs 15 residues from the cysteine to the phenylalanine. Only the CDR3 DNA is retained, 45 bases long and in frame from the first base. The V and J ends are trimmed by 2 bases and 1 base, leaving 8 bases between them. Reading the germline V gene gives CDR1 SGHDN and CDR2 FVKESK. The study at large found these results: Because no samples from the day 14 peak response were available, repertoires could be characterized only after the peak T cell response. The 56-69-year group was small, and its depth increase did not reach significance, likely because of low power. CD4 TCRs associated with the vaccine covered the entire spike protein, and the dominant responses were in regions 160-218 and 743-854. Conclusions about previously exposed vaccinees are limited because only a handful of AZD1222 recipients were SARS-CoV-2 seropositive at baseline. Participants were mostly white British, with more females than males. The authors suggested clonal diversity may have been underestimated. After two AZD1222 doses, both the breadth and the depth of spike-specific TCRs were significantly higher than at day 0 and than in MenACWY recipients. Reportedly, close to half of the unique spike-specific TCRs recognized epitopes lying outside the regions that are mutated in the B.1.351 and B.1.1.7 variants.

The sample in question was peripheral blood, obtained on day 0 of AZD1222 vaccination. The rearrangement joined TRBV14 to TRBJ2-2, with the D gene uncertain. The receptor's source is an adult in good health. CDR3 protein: CASSQPGQNTGELFF. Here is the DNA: TGTGCCAGCAGCCAACCAGGCCAGAACACCGGGGAGCTGTTTTTT.